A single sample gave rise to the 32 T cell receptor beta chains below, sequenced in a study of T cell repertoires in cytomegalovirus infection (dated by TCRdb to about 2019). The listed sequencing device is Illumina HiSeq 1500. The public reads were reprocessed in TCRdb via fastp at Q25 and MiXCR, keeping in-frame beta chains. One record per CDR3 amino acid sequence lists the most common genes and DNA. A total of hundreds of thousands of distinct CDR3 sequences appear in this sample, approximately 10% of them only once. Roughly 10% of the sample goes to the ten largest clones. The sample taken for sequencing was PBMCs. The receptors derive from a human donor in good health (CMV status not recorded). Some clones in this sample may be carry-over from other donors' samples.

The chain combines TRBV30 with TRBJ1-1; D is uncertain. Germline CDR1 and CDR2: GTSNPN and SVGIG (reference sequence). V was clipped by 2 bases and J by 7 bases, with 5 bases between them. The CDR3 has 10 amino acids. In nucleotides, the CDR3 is TGTGCCTGGAGTAGGCGTGAAGCTTTCTTT. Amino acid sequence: CAWSRREAFF.

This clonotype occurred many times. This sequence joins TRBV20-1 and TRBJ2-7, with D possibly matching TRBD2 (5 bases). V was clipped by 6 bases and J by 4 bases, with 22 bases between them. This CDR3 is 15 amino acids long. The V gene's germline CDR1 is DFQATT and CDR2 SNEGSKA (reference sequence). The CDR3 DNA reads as TGCAGTGCCAACCCGGGATCGAGATTGGGATACGAGCAGTACTTC. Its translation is CSANPGSRLGYEQYF.

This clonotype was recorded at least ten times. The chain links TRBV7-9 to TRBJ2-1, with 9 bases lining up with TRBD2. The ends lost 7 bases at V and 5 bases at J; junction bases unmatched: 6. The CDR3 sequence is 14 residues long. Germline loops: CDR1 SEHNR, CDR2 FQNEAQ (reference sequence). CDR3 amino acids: CASTLAGGDNEQFF. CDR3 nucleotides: TGTGCCAGCACCCTGGCGGGGGGGGACAATGAGCAGTTCTTC.

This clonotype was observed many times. CDR3 region: CASSPRGDNEQFF. The CDR3 DNA is TGTGCCAGCAGCCCTCGGGGGGACAATGAGCAGTTCTTC. This chain links TRBV6-6 with TRBJ2-1; 7 bases agree with TRBD2. CDR3 length: 13 amino acids. Trimming at V came to 6 bases and at J to 5 bases, leaving 4 bases not matched to a gene. The germline CDR1 and CDR2 sequences are MNHNY and SVGAGI (reference sequence).

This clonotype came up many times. The CDR3 DNA reads TGTGCCAGCAATCGAGGGGGGTTGAGCAATCAGCCCCAGCATTTT. Translating it yields CASNRGGLSNQPQHF. This chain links TRBV12-3 or TRBV12-4 with TRBJ1-5; D perhaps matches TRBD1 (6 bases). V lost 7 bases and J 1 base, leaving 14 bases between the germline ends. The CDR3 is made up of 15 amino acids.

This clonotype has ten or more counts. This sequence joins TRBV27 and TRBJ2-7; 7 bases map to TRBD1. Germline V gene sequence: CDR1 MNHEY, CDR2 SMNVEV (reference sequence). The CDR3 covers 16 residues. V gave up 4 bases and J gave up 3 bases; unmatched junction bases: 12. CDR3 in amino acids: CASSSSSGTDFYEQYF. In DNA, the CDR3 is TGTGCCAGCAGTTCCTCCTCCGGGACAGACTTCTACGAGCAGTACTTC.

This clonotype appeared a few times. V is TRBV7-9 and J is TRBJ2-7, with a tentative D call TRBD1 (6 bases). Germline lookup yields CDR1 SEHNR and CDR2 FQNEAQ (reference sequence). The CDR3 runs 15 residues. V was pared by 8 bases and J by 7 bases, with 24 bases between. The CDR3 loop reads CASARDLTGVWEQYF. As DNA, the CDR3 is TGTGCCAGCGCTCGGGACCTGACAGGAGTGTGGGAGCAGTACTTC.

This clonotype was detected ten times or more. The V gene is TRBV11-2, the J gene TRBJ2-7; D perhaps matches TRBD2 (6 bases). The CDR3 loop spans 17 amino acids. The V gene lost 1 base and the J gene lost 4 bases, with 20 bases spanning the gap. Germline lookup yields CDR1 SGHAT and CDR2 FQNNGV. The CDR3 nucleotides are TGTGCCAGCAGCTTAGGAGGGACGCGGGGCCTTGTTTACGAGCAGTACTTC. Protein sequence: CASSLGGTRGLVYEQYF.

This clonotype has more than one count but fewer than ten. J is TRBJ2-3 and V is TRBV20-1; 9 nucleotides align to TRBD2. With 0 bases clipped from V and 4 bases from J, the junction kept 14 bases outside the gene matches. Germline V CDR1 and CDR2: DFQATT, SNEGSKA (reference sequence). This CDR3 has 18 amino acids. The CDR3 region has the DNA TGCAGTGCTAGAGATCCGGGGCGGGAGGGCCTTGTCCCAGATACGCAGTATTTT. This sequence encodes CSARDPGREGLVPDTQYF.

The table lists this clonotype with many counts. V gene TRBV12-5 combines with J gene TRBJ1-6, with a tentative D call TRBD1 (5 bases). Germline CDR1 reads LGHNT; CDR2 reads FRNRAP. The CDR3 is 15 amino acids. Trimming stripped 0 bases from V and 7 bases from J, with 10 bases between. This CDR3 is CASGLVKKGNSPLHF. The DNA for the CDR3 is TGTGCTAGTGGTTTGGTTAAGAAGGGGAATTCACCCCTCCACTTT.

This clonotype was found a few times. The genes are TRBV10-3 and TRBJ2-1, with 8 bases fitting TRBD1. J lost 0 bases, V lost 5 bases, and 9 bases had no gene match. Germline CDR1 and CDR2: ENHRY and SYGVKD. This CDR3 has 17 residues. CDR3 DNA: TGTGCCATCAGTAACCCGGGACAGGCGAGCTCCTACAATGAGCAGTTCTTC. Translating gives CAISNPGQASSYNEQFF.

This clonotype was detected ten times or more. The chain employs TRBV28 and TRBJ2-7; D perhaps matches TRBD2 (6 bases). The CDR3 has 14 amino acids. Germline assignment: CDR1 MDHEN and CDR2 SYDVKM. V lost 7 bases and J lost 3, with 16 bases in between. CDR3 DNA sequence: TGTGCCAGCACCTCGGAGGGTCTCTTCTACGAGCAGTACTTC. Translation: CASTSEGLFYEQYF. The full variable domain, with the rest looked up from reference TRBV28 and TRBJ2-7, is DVKVTQSSRYLVKRTGEKVFLECVQDMDHENMFWYRQDPGLGLRLIYFSYDVKMKEKGDIPEGYSVSREKKERFSLILESASTNQTSMYLCASTSEGLFYEQYFGPGTRLTVT.

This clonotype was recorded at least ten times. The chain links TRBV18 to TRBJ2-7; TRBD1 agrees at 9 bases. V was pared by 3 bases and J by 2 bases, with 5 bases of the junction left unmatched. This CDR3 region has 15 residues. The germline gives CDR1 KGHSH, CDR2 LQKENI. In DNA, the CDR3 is TGTGCCAGCTCACCCCCCGGGACAGGGACCTACGAGCAGTACTTC. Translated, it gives CASSPPGTGTYEQYF. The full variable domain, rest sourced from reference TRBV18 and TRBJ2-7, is NAGVMQNPRHLVRRRGQEARLRCSPMKGHSHVYWYRQLPEEGLKFMVYLQKENIIDESGMPKERFSAEFPKEGPSILRIQQVVRGDSAAYFCASSPPGTGTYEQYFGPGTRLTVT.

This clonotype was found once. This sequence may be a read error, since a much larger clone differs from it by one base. CDR3 DNA: TGTGCCACCTCCCCCTCGACAGGGGGCAATTCAGGGGCCAACGTCCTGACTTTC. Its translation: CATSPSTGGNSGANVLTF. This chain connects TRBV10-3 to TRBJ2-6; TRBD1 matches 10 bases. After removal of 10 bases from V and 4 bases from J, the junction contained 16 bases not matched to a gene. Germline V CDR1 and CDR2: ENHRY, SYGVKD. This CDR3 region has 18 residues.

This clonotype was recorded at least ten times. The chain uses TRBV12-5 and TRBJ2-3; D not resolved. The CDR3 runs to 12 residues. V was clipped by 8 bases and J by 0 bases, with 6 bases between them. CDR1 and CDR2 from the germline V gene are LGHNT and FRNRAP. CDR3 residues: CASQASTDTQYF. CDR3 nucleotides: TGTGCTAGTCAAGCTAGCACAGATACGCAGTATTTT.

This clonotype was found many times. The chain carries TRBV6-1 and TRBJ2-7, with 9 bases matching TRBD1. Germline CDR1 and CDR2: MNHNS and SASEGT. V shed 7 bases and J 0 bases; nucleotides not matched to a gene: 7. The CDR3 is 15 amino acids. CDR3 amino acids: CASKLTGGSSYEQYF. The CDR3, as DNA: TGTGCCAGCAAATTAACAGGGGGCTCCTCCTACGAGCAGTACTTC.

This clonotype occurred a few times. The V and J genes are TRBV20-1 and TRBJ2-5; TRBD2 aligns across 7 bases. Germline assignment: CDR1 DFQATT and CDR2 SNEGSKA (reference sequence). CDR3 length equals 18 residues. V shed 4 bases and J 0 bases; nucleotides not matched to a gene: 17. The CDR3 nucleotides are TGCAGTGCTAATCAGGCGGGGGAAGAGGGGTGGTACCAAGAGACCCAGTACTTC. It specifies CSANQAGEEGWYQETQYF.

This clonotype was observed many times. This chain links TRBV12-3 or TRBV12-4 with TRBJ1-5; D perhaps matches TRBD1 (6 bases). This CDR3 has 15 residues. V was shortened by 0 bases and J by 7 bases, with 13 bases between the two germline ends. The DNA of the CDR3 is TGTGCCAGCAGTTTAGCACAGGGAGGGGGGCAGCCCCAGCATTTT. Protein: CASSLAQGGGQPQHF.

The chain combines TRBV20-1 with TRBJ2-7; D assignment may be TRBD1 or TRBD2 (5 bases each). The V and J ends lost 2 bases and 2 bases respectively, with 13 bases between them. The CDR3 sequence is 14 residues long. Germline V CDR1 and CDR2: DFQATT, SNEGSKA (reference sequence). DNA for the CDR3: TGCAGTGCTAGAAGGGGAGAGCGCGCCTACGAGCAGTACTTC. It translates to CSARRGERAYEQYF.

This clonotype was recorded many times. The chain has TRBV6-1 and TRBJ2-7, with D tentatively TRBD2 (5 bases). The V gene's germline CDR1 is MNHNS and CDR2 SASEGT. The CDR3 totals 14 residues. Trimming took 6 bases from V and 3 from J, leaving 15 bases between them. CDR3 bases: TGTGCCAGCAGCTCCTTTGACGCGGGCTACGAGCAGTACTTC. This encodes CASSSFDAGYEQYF.

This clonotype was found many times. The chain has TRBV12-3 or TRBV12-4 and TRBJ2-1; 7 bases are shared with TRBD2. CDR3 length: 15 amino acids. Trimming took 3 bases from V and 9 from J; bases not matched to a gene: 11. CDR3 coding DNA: TGTGCCAGCAGTTTGCGAGGATCGTCGGGAGGTGAGCAGTTCTTC. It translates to CASSLRGSSGGEQFF.

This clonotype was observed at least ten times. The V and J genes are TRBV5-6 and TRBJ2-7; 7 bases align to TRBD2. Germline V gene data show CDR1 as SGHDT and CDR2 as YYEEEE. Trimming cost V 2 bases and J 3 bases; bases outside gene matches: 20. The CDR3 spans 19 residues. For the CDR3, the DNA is TGTGCCAGCAGCTTCCTTGTTGCTCCGGAGACAGCGGGGCGCTACGAGCAGTACTTC. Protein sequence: CASSFLVAPETAGRYEQYF.

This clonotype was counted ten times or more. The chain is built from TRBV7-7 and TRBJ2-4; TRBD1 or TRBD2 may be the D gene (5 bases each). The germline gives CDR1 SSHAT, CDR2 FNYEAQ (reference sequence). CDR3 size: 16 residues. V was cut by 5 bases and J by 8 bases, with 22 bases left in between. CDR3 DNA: TGTGCCAGCAGCCCAGCCGGGCGCAGGGAGATTTACATTCAGTACTTC. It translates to CASSPAGRREIYIQYF.

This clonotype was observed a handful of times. The CDR3 sequence: CAWSAGLHTEAFF. CDR3 coding DNA: TGTGCCTGGAGCGCGGGCCTACACACTGAAGCTTTCTTT. The chain employs TRBV30 and TRBJ1-1; D is ambiguous. CDR1 and CDR2 (germline): GTSNPN, SVGIG (reference sequence). The CDR3 runs to 13 residues. V was clipped by 3 bases and J by 3 bases, with 11 bases between them. Full variable domain (outside the CDR3, taken from reference TRBV30 and TRBJ1-1): SQTIHQWPATLVQPVGSPLSLECTVEGTSNPNLYWYRQAAGRGLQLLFYSVGIGQISSEVPQNLSASRPQDRQFILSSKKLLLSDSGFYLCAWSAGLHTEAFFGQGTRLTVV.

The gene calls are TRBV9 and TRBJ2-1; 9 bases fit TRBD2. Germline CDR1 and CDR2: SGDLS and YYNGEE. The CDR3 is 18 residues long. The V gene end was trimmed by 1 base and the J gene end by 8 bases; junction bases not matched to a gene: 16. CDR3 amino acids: CASSVPLYASGMDDEQFF. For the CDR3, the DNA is TGTGCCAGCAGCGTACCCCTGTACGCTAGCGGGATGGATGATGAGCAGTTCTTC.

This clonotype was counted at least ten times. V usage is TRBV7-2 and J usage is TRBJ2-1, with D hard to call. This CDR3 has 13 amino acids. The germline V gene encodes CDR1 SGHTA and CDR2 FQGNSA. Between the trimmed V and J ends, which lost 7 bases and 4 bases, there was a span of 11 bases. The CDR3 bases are TGTGCCAGCACCCTAGACGGATACAATGAGCAGTTCTTC. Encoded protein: CASTLDGYNEQFF.

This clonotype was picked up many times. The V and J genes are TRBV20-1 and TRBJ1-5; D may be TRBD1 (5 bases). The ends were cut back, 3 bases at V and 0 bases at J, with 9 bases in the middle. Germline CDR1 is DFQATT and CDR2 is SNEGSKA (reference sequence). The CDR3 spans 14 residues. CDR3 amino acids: CSARSGISNQPQHF. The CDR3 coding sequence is TGCAGTGCTAGGTCAGGGATTAGCAATCAGCCCCAGCATTTT.

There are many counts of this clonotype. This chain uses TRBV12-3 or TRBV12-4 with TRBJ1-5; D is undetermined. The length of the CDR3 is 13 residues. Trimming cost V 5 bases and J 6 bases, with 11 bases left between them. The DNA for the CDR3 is TGTGCCAGCAGTCCAGATATGGCTCAGCCCCAGCATTTT. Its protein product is CASSPDMAQPQHF.

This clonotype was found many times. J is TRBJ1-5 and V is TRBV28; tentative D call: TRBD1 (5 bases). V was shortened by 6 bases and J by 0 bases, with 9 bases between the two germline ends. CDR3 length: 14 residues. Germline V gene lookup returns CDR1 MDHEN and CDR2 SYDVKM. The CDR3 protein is CASSRTLSNQPQHF. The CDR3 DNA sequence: TGTGCCAGCAGCCGGACACTTAGCAATCAGCCCCAGCATTTT.

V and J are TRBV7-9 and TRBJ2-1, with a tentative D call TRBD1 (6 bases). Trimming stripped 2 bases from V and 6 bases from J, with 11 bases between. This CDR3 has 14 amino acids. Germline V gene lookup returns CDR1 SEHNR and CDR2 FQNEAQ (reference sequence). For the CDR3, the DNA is TGTGCCAGCAGCTTACCCCTAGGGGGCAATGAGCAGTTCTTC. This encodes CASSLPLGGNEQFF.

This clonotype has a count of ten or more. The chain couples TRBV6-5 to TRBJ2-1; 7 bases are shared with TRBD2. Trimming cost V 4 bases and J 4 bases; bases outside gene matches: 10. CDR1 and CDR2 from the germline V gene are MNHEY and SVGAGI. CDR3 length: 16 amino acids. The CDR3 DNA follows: TGTGCCAGCAGTTTGGGTGGCGGGGGTGGGTACAATGAGCAGTTCTTC. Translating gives CASSLGGGGGYNEQFF.

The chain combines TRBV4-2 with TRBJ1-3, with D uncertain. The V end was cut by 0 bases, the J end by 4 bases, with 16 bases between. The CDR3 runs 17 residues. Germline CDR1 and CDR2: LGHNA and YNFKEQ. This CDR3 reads CASSQDTGGVSGNTIYF. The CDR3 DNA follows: TGTGCCAGCAGCCAAGATACTGGCGGAGTGTCCGGAAACACCATATATTTT.